Below are 12 T cell receptor beta chains sequenced from a single sample in a study of T cells after posttransplantation cyclophosphamide (dated by TCRdb to between 2015 and 2016). This specimen's treatment or condition label, per the study, means: high-dose cyclophosphamide on days +3 and +4 as single-agent GVHD prophylaxis. For conditioning, the PTCy patients got busulfan and fludarabine, then a related or unrelated marrow graft, followed by cyclophosphamide on days +3 and +4. The protocol used for the library was the immunoSEQ multiplex PCR assay. TCRdb mirrors the immuneACCESS table, restricted to in-frame sequences. Some clones are absent from its copies; in checked studies, under half trace to an unresolved V gene, and the reason for the others is unknown. For this sample the table reports about 9,100 clones, with no clone seen just once. The ten largest account for about 3.6% of the sample.

Sequences were derived from PBMCs, sampled roughly 350 days after allogeneic stem cell transplant with posttransplant cyclophosphamide. These receptors were obtained from a male patient between 50 and 60 years old who received an allogeneic stem cell transplant from a related donor and was CMV-positive. Post transplant, some T cells may arise from the graft donor.

This clone appeared many times. The genes are TRBV7-9 and TRBJ2-5, with a possible D match to TRBD2 (6 bases). Germline-derived CDR1 and CDR2 are SEHNR and FQNEAQ (reference sequence). The ends were cut back, 6 bases at V and 5 bases at J, with 16 bases in the middle. This CDR3 is built from 14 residues. Written as DNA, the CDR3 is TGTGCCAGCAGGAGGTCGGTCGGGAGTGAGACCCAGTACTTC. This sequence encodes CASRRSVGSETQYF.

The V gene is TRBV7-6, the J gene TRBJ2-3; 10 bases are shared with TRBD2. The V gene's germline CDR1 is SGHVS and CDR2 FNYEAQ. Losses at the gene ends were 1 base for V and 4 bases for J; bases not matched to a gene: 8. The CDR3 sequence is 17 residues long. The chain's CDR3 is CASSLEATSGEADTQYF. The CDR3 DNA reads TGTGCCAGCAGCTTAGAGGCCACTAGCGGGGAAGCAGATACGCAGTATTTT.

This clone is judged medium-sized. The chain has TRBV5-4 and TRBJ2-1; D may be TRBD2 (7 bases). Trimming stripped 2 bases from V and 1 base from J, with 19 bases between. CDR1 and CDR2 from the germline V gene are SGHNT and YYREEE (reference sequence). CDR3 length equals 18 residues. CDR3 loop: CASSFRGGLLFSYNEQFF. As DNA, the CDR3 is TGTGCCAGCAGCTTTAGGGGGGGCTTGTTATTTTCCTACAATGAGCAGTTCTTC.

This clone came up many times. The chain carries TRBV19 and TRBJ1-5; TRBD1 matches 8 bases. Germline loops: CDR1 LNHDA, CDR2 SQIVND (reference sequence). The CDR3 runs to 15 residues. With 7 bases clipped from V and 4 bases from J, the junction kept 9 bases outside the gene matches. Written as DNA, the CDR3 is TGTGCCAGTAAGCAAGGACAGGGTTGGAATCAGCCCCAGCATTTT. Translated: CASKQGQGWNQPQHF. Full variable domain (rest looked up from reference TRBV19 and TRBJ1-5): DGGITQSPKYLFRKEGQNVTLSCEQNLNHDAMYWYRQDPGQGLRLIYYSQIVNDFQKGDIAEGYSVSREKKESFPLTVTSAQKNPTAFYLCASKQGQGWNQPQHFGDGTRLSIL.

This clone was detected ten times or more. The rearrangement uses TRBV19 and TRBJ2-3; 9 bases line up with TRBD2. The CDR3 totals 19 residues. The ends lost 5 bases at V and 1 base at J; junction bases unmatched: 16. Germline CDR1 and CDR2: LNHDA and SQIVND (reference sequence). The CDR3 here is CASSLSGGRLADRTDTQYF. The CDR3 DNA is TGTGCCAGTAGTCTCTCAGGCGGCCGACTAGCGGATCGCACAGATACGCAGTATTTT.

This clone was detected many times. V gene TRBV7-8 combines with J gene TRBJ1-2; no clear D. The V end was cut by 3 bases, the J end by 4 bases, with 12 bases between. This CDR3 comprises 14 residues. Germline V gene sequence: CDR1 SGHVS, CDR2 FQNEAQ. For the CDR3, the DNA is TGTGCCAGCAGCTTCCTGGGTCCAGGCTATGGCTACACCTTC. Its translation: CASSFLGPGYGYTF.

This clone occurred many times. The chain employs TRBV7-8 and TRBJ1-1; D remains ambiguous. The CDR3 extends over 14 amino acids. Looked up from germline, CDR1 is SGHVS and CDR2 is FQNEAQ. With 2 bases removed from V and 2 bases from J, the gap between germline ends came to 9 bases. As DNA, the CDR3 is TGTGCCAGCAGCTTAAAGACGGGAAACACTGAAGCTTTCTTT. Its translation: CASSLKTGNTEAFF.

This clone was observed at least ten times. The chain uses TRBV11-1 and TRBJ2-2; no definite D call. The CDR3 has 13 amino acids. Germline-derived CDR1 and CDR2 are SGHAT and FQDESV (reference sequence). Trimming left V 6 bases short and J 7 bases short, with 12 bases between. The chain's CDR3 is CASSLSPGGELFF. CDR3 nucleotides: TGTGCCAGCAGTCTATCCCCCGGCGGGGAGCTGTTTTTT.

This clone was observed many times. V gene TRBV2 combines with J gene TRBJ1-2; 9 bases match TRBD1. Germline V lookup: CDR1 SNHLY, CDR2 FYNNEI. V gave up 6 bases and J gave up 1 base; unmatched junction bases: 12. There are 17 residues in the CDR3. This chain's CDR3 is CASSATRDRGDNYGYTF. For the CDR3, the DNA is TGTGCCAGCAGCGCAACCCGCGACAGGGGGGATAACTATGGCTACACCTTC.

This clone was picked up many times. V is TRBV19 and J is TRBJ2-1; 9 nucleotides line up with TRBD1. V gave up 7 bases and J gave up 3 bases; unmatched junction bases: 13. Germline V gene data show CDR1 as LNHDA and CDR2 as SQIVND (reference sequence). The CDR3 sequence is 17 residues long. CDR3 nucleotides: TGTGCCAGTACCCCATACCCCGGGACAGGGCACTACAATGAGCAGTTCTTC. Amino acid sequence: CASTPYPGTGHYNEQFF. The variable domain in full, completed from reference TRBV19 and TRBJ2-1, reads DGGITQSPKYLFRKEGQNVTLSCEQNLNHDAMYWYRQDPGQGLRLIYYSQIVNDFQKGDIAEGYSVSREKKESFPLTVTSAQKNPTAFYLCASTPYPGTGHYNEQFFGPGTRLTVL.

This clone was picked up many times. The V call is TRBV7-9, the J call TRBJ1-1, with 7 bases fitting TRBD1. The CDR3 is 13 residues long. Germline values: CDR1 SEHNR, CDR2 FQNEAQ (reference sequence). V lost 1 base, J lost 14 bases, and 10 bases stayed unmatched. The CDR3 DNA is TGTGCCAGCAGCTTAGATGACACAGGGGCTAGGTTCTTT. Its protein product is CASSLDDTGARFF.

CDR3 residues: CASSPPREDTEAFF. The CDR3 nucleotides read TGTGCCAGCAGCCCCCCCCGGGAGGACACTGAAGCTTTCTTT. The V call is TRBV21-1, the J call TRBJ1-1. TRBV21-1 is marked as a pseudogene. The CDR3 covers 14 residues.